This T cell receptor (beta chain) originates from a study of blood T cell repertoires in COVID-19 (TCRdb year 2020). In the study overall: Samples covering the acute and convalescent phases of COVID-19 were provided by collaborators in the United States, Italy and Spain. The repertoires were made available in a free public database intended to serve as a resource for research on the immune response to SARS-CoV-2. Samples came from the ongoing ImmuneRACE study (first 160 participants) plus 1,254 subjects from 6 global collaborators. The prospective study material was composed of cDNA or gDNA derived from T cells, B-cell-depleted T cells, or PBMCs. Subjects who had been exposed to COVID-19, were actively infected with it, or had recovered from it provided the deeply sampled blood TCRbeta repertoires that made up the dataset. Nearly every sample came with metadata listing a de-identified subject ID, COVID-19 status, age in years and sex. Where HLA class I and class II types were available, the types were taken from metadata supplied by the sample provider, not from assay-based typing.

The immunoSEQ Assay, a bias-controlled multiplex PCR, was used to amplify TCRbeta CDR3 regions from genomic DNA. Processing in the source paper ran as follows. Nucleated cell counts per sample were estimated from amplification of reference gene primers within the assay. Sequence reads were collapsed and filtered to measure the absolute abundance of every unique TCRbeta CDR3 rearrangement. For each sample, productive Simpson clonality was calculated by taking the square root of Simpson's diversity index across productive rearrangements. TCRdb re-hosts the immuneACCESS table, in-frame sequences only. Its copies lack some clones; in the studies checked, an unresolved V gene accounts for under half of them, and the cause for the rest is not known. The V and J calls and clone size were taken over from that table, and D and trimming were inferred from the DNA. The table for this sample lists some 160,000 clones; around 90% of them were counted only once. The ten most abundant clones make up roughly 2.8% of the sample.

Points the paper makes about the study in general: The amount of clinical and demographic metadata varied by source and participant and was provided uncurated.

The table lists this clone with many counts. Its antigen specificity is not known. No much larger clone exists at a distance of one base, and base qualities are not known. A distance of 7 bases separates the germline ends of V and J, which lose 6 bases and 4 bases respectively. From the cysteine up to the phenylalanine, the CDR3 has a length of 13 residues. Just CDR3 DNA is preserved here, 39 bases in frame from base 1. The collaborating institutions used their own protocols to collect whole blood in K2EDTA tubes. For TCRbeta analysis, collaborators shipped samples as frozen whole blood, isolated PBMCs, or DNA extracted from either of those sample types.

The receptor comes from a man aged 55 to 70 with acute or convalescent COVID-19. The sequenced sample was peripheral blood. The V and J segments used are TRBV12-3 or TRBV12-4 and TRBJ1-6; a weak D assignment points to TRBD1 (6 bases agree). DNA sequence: TGTGCCAGCAGCGGACAGTATAATTCACCCCTCCACTTT. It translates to CASSGQYNSPLHF.